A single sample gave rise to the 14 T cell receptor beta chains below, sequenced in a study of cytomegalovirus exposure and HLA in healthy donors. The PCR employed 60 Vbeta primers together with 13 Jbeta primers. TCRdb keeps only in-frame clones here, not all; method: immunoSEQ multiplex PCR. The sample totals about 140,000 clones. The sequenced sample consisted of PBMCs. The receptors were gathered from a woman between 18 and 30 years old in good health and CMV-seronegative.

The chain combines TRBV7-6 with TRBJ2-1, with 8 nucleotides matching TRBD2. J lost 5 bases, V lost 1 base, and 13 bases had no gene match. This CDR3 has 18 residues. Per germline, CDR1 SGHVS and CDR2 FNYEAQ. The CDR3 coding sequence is TGTGCCAGCAGCTTAGATCCATCGAGTATAGCGGGAAACAATGAGCAGTTCTTC. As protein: CASSLDPSSIAGNNEQFF. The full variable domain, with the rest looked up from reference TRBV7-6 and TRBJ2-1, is GAGVSQSPRYKVTKRGQDVALRCDPISGHVSLYWYRQALGQGPEFLTYFNYEAQQDKSGLPNDRFSAERPEGSISTLTIQRTEQRDSAMYRCASSLDPSSIAGNNEQFFGPGTRLTVL.

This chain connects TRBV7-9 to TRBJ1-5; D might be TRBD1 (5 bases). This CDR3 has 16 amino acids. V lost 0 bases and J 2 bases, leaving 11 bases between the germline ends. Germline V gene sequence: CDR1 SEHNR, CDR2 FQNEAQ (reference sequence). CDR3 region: CASSLAPGDGNQPQHF. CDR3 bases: TGTGCCAGCAGCTTAGCGCCGGGGGACGGCAATCAGCCCCAGCATTTT.

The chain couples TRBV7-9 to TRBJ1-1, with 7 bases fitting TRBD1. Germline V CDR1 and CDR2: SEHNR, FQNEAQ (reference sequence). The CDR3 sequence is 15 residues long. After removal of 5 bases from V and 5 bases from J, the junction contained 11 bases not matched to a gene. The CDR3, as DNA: TGTGCCAGCAGCCCAGTGACAGGGATGGAAACTGAAGCTTTCTTT. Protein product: CASSPVTGMETEAFF.

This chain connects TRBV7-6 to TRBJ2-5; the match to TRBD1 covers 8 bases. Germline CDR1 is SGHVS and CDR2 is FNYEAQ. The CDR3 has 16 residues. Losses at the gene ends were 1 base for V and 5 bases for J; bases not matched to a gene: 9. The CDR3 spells CASSLDGGRGRETQYF. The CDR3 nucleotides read TGTGCCAGCAGCTTAGACGGCGGCAGGGGGCGTGAGACCCAGTACTTC.

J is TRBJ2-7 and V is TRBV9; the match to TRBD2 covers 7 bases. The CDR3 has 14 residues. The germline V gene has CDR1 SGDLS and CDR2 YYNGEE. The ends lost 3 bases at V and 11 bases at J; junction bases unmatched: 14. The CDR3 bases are TGTGCCAGCAGCGAGGGGTACAGCGGGACTCTTGAGTACTTC. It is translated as CASSEGYSGTLEYF.

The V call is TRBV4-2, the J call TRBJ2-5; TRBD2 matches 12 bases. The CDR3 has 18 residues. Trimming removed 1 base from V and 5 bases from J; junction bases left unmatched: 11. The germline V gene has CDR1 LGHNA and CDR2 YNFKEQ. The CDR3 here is CASSQGLAGVGVAETQYF. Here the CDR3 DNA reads TGTGCCAGCAGCCAAGGACTAGCGGGAGTAGGTGTCGCCGAGACCCAGTACTTC.

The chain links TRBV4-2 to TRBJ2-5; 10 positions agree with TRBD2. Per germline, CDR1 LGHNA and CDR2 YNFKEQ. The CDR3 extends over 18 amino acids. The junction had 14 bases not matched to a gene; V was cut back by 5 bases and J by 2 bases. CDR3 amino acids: CASSKNIAGGLLQETQYF. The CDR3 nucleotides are TGTGCCAGCAGCAAGAACATAGCGGGAGGTCTTTTACAAGAGACCCAGTACTTC.

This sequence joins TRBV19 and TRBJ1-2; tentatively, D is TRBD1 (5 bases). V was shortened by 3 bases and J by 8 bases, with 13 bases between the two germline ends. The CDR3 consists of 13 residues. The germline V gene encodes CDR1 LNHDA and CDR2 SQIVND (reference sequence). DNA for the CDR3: TGTGCCAGTAGTATGCGGGGGACGGGAGGCTACACCTTC. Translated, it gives CASSMRGTGGYTF.

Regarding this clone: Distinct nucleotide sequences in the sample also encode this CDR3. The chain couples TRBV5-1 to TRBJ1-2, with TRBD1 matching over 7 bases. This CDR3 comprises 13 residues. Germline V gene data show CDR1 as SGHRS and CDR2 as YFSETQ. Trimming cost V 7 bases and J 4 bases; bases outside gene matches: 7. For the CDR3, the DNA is TGCGCCAGCTCCAGCACAGGGGCCTATGGCTACACCTTC. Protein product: CASSSTGAYGYTF.

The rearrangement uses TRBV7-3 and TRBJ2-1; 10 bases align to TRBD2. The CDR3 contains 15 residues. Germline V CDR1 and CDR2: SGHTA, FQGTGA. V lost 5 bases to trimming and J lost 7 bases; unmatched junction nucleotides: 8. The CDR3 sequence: CASSQLAGGYNEQFF. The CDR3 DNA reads TGTGCCAGCAGCCAATTAGCGGGAGGTTATAATGAGCAGTTCTTC.

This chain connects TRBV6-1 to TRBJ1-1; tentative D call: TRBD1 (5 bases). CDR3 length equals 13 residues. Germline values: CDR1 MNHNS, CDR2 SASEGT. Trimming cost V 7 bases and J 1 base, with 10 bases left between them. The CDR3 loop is CASIGVSNTEAFF. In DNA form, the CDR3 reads TGTGCCAGCATAGGGGTTTCGAACACTGAAGCTTTCTTT.

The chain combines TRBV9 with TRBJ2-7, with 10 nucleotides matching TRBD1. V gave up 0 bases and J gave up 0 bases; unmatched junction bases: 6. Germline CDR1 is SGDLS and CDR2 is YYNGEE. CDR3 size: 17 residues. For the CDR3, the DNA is TGTGCCAGCAGCGTAGCCTGGGGACAGGGGCACTCCTACGAGCAGTACTTC. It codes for CASSVAWGQGHSYEQYF.

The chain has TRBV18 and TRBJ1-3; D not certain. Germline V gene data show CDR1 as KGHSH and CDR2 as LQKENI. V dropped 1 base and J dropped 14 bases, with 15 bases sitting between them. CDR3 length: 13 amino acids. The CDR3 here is CASSPQDSAFLYF. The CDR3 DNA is TGTGCCAGCTCACCACAGGACTCCGCGTTCCTATATTTT.

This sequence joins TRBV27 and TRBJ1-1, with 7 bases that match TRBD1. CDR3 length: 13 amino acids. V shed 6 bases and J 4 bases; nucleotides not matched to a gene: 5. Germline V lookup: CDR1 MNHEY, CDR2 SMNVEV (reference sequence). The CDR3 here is CASSPHRGTEAFF. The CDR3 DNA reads TGTGCCAGCAGCCCTCACAGGGGCACTGAAGCTTTCTTT.